The 10 T cell receptor beta chains listed next were all sequenced from one sample in a study of blood T cell repertoires in COVID-19 (dated by TCRdb to about 2020). Libraries were constructed by the immunoSEQ multiplex PCR assay. TCRdb obtained this table from immuneACCESS and retained in-frame rearrangements with V and J assigned. These tables miss some clones; where compared with another copy, unresolved V genes account for less than half of the shortfall, and the remainder is unexplained. This sample comprises 110,000 to 150,000 clones, about four fifths of them detected only once. 5.5% of the sample rests with the top ten. The sequenced material came from PBMCs or T cells enriched from blood (not recorded which). Receptors originate from a middle-aged man with acute COVID-19.

The genes are TRBV13 and TRBJ2-1; 9 positions match TRBD1. The ends lost 5 bases at V and 0 bases at J; junction bases unmatched: 8. From germline, CDR1 is PRHDT and CDR2 FYEKMQ (reference sequence). The CDR3 is made up of 17 amino acids. Written as DNA, the CDR3 is TGTGCCAGCAGCAAAAACCCGACAGGGGGCTCCTACAATGAGCAGTTCTTC. Protein sequence: CASSKNPTGGSYNEQFF.

Here the CDR3 reads CASSQDLTGEPGELFF. Written as DNA, the CDR3 is TGCGCCAGCAGCCAAGATCTGACAGGGGAACCCGGGGAGCTGTTTTTT. The chain recombines TRBV4-3 with TRBJ2-2; 8 bases map to TRBD1. The CDR3 length is 16 residues. Germline V gene lookup returns CDR1 LGHNA and CDR2 YSLEER. The V gene end was trimmed by 0 bases and the J gene end by 6 bases; junction bases not matched to a gene: 6.

The chain links TRBV18 to TRBJ1-1; no definite D call. Germline V CDR1 and CDR2: KGHSH, LQKENI. The CDR3 spans 12 residues. V lost 5 bases and J 5 bases, leaving 9 bases between the germline ends. The CDR3 sequence: CASSGRLTEAFF. The CDR3 DNA sequence: TGTGCCAGCTCAGGTCGGTTGACTGAAGCTTTCTTT.

V usage is TRBV7-9 and J usage is TRBJ2-7; D might be TRBD2 (5 bases). This CDR3 has 13 residues. Germline CDR1 reads SEHNR; CDR2 reads FQNEAQ (reference sequence). The V gene lost 1 base and the J gene lost 5 bases, with 9 bases spanning the gap. The CDR3 nucleotides are TGTGCCAGCAGCTTAGTCGAGGGAAACGAGCAGTACTTC. Its protein product is CASSLVEGNEQYF.

This chain joins TRBV11-3 and TRBJ2-7; tentative D call: TRBD2 (5 bases). The V gene lost 1 base and the J gene lost 6 bases, with 10 bases spanning the gap. The CDR3 loop spans 13 amino acids. Germline-derived CDR1 and CDR2 are SGHNT and YENEEA. This CDR3 is CASSLGVGSEQYF. DNA for the CDR3: TGTGCCAGCAGCTTAGGGGTGGGGAGCGAGCAGTACTTC. Based on the CDR3 plus reference TRBV11-3 and TRBJ2-7, the full variable domain is EAGVVQSPRYKIIEKKQPVAFWCNPISGHNTLYWYLQNLGQGPELLIRYENEEAVDDSQLPKDRFSAERLKGVDSTLKIQPAELGDSAVYLCASSLGVGSEQYFGPGTRLTVT.

The V and J genes are TRBV5-1 and TRBJ2-5; the match to TRBD1 covers 9 bases. Germline V lookup: CDR1 SGHRS, CDR2 YFSETQ. The CDR3 consists of 14 residues. Trimming took 5 bases from V and 1 from J; bases not matched to a gene: 3. The chain's CDR3 is CASRLQGAQETQYF. The CDR3 region has the DNA TGCGCCAGCAGATTACAGGGGGCCCAAGAGACCCAGTACTTC.

J is TRBJ2-1 and V is TRBV19; TRBD1 matches at 12 bases. The CDR3 extends over 14 amino acids. In germline, CDR1 is LNHDA, CDR2 SQIVND (reference sequence). V lost 7 bases and J lost 7; bases outside the gene matches: 5. The CDR3 loop is CASMPGQGANEQFF. Written as DNA, the CDR3 is TGTGCCAGTATGCCGGGACAGGGGGCAAATGAGCAGTTCTTC.

The chain is built from TRBV11-3 and TRBJ2-1, with a tentative D call TRBD2 (5 bases). The CDR3 is made up of 12 amino acids. Trimming left V 4 bases short and J 13 bases short, with 14 bases between. Germline V gene data show CDR1 as SGHNT and CDR2 as YENEEA. CDR3 residues: CASSWGTSQQFF. CDR3 coding DNA: TGTGCCAGCAGCTGGGGTACTAGTCAACAGTTCTTC.

The rearrangement links TRBV20-1 to TRBJ1-1; D is uncertain. Germline V lookup: CDR1 DFQATT, CDR2 SNEGSKA (reference sequence). CDR3 length: 11 amino acids. The V end was cut by 6 bases, the J end by 4 bases, with 9 bases between. The chain's CDR3 is CSARAGTEAFF. Written as DNA, the CDR3 is TGCAGTGCCCGAGCGGGCACTGAAGCTTTCTTT.

V is TRBV30 and J is TRBJ1-5; D is undetermined. The CDR3 extends over 14 amino acids. V was cut by 8 bases and J by 3 bases, with 17 bases left in between. Germline CDR1 and CDR2: GTSNPN and SVGIG (reference sequence). Here the CDR3 reads CAMEGGQDNQPQHF. The DNA for the CDR3 is TGTGCCATGGAGGGCGGGCAGGACAATCAGCCCCAGCATTTT.